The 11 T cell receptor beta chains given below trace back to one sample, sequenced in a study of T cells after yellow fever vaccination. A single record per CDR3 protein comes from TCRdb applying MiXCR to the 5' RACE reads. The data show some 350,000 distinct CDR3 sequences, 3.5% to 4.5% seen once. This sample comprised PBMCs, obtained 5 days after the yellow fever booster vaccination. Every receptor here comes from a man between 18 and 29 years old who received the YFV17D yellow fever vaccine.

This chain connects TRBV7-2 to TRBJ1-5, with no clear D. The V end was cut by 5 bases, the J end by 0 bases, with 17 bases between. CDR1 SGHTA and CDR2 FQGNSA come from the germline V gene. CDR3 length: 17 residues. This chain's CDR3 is CASSLHPQRYSNQPQHF. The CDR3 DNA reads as TGTGCCAGCAGCCTCCATCCACAGCGTTATAGCAATCAGCCCCAGCATTTT.

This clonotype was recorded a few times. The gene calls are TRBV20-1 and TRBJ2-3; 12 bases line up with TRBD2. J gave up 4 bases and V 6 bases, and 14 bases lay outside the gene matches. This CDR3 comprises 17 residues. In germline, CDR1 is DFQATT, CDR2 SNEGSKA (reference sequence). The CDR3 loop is CSARLLLAGGRADTQYF. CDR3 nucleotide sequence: TGCAGTGCCCGACTACTCCTAGCGGGGGGGCGTGCAGATACGCAGTATTTT.

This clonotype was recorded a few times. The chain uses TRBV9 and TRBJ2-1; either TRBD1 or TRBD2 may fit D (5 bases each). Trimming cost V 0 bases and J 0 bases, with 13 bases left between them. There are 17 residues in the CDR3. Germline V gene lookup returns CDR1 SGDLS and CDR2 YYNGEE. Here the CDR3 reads CASSVEGTPSSYNEQFF. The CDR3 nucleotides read TGTGCCAGCAGCGTAGAAGGGACCCCGAGCTCCTACAATGAGCAGTTCTTC.

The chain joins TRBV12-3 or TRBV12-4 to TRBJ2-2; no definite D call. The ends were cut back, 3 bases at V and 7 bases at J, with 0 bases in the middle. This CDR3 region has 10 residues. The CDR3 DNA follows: TGTGCCAGCAGTTTCGGGGAGCTGTTTTTT. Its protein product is CASSFGELFF.

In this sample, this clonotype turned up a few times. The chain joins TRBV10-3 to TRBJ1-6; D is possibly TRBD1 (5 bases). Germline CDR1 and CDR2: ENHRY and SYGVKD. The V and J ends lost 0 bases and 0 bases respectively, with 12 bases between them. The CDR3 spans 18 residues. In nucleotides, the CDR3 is TGTGCCATCAGTGAGTCGACTCGGGGGGGCTCCTATAATTCACCCCTCCACTTT. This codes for CAISESTRGGSYNSPLHF.

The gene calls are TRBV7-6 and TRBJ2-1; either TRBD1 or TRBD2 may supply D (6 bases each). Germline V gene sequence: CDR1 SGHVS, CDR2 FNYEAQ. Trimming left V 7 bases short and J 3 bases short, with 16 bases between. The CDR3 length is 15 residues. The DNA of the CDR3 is TGTGCCAGCACGAGGGGGGAGTCGAGCTACAATGAGCAGTTCTTC. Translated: CASTRGESSYNEQFF. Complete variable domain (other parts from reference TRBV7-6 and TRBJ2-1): GAGVSQSPRYKVTKRGQDVALRCDPISGHVSLYWYRQALGQGPEFLTYFNYEAQQDKSGLPNDRFSAERPEGSISTLTIQRTEQRDSAMYRCASTRGESSYNEQFFGPGTRLTVL.

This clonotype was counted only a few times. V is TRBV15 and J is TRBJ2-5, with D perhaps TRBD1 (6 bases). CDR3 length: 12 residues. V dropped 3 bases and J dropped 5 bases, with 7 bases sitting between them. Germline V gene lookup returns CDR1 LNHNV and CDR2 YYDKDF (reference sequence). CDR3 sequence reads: CATSSQGETQYF. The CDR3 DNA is TGTGCCACCAGCAGCCAGGGGGAGACCCAGTACTTC.

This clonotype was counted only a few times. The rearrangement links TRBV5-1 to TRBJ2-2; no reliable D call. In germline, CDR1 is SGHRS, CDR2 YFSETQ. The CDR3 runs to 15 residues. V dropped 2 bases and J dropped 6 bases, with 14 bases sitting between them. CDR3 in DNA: TGCGCCAGCAGCTTTGACTGGAGTTTTTCCGGGGAGCTGTTTTTT. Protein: CASSFDWSFSGELFF.

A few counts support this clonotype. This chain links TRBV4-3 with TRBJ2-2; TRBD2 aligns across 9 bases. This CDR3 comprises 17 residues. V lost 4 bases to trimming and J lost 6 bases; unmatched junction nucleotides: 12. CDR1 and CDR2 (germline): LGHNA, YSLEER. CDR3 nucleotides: TGCGCCAGCAGCCTCAGCGGGGGGCTACGCTCGGCCGGGGAGCTGTTTTTT. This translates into CASSLSGGLRSAGELFF.

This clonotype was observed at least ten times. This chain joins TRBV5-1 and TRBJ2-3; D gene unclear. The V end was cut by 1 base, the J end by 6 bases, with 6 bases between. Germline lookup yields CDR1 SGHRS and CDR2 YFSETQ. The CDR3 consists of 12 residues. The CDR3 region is CASSLSRDTQYF. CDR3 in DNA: TGCGCCAGCAGCTTGAGTCGGGATACGCAGTATTTT.

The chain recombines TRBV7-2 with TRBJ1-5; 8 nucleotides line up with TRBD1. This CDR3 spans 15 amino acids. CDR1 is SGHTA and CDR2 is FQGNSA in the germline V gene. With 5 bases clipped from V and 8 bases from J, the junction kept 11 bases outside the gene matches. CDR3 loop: CASSPRGTGAKPQHF. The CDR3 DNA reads TGTGCCAGCAGCCCGAGAGGGACAGGAGCTAAGCCCCAGCATTTT.